The 27 T cell receptor beta chains below all came from one sample that was sequenced in a study of blood T cell repertoires in COVID-19. Here immunoSEQ multiplex PCR was the method, and the copy in TCRdb shows in-frame clones only, minus some. Here the sample spans roughly 68,000 clones, around 90% being singletons. The sequencing input was peripheral blood. The receptors here all came from a woman aged 80 or over with active COVID-19.

This clone occurred once. The chain uses TRBV29-1 and TRBJ2-1, with 8 bases fitting TRBD2. This CDR3 has 13 residues. CDR1 is SQVTM, CDR2 ANQGSEA, per germline. Trimming at V came to 8 bases and at J to 7 bases, leaving 10 bases not matched to a gene. CDR3 bases: TGCAGCTCGGGGGGTCGGGAGGGGAATGAGCAGTTCTTC. Its protein product is CSSGGREGNEQFF.

The chain employs TRBV27 and TRBJ2-7; TRBD2 matches at 10 bases. The J segment lost 5 bases and the V segment lost 5 bases, leaving 6 bases of the junction unmatched. The CDR3 contains 14 residues. CDR1 and CDR2 from the germline V gene are MNHEY and SMNVEV (reference sequence). This CDR3 reads CASSKREGYHEQYF. CDR3 nucleotides: TGTGCCAGCAGTAAGCGGGAGGGGTACCACGAGCAGTACTTC.

The chain links TRBV27 to TRBJ2-3; 9 nucleotides line up with TRBD2. V lost 0 bases, J lost 6 bases, and 10 bases stayed unmatched. The CDR3 is 17 amino acids. Germline V gene data show CDR1 as MNHEY and CDR2 as SMNVEV (reference sequence). The CDR3 coding sequence is TGTGCCAGCAGTTTATCGGGGGAGCGGGAGGTTTTGGATACGCAGTATTTT. Translated: CASSLSGEREVLDTQYF.

V and J are TRBV7-8 and TRBJ1-1; D not certain. This CDR3 spans 13 amino acids. V shed 4 bases and J shed 1 base, with 7 bases lying between them. Germline lookup yields CDR1 SGHVS and CDR2 FQNEAQ. This CDR3 reads CASSWTWNTEAFF. The CDR3 nucleotides are TGTGCCAGCAGCTGGACTTGGAACACTGAAGCTTTCTTT.

J is TRBJ2-2 and V is TRBV2; TRBD2 matches 8 bases. V lost 4 bases, J lost 7 bases, and 5 bases stayed unmatched. This CDR3 contains 14 residues. Germline-derived CDR1 and CDR2 are SNHLY and FYNNEI. CDR3 nucleotide sequence: TGTGCCAGCAGTGTCGGTAGCGGGAACGGGGAGCTGTTTTTT. Protein product: CASSVGSGNGELFF.

The chain joins TRBV9 to TRBJ2-3; weak D call: TRBD2 (7 bases). Germline V gene data show CDR1 as SGDLS and CDR2 as YYNGEE. This CDR3 is built from 14 residues. Trimming removed 4 bases at V and 5 bases at J, with 14 bases between. The CDR3 is CASSPTRGGDTQYF. The CDR3 coding sequence is TGTGCCAGCAGCCCAACGAGGGGGGGAGATACGCAGTATTTT.

V usage is TRBV6-2 or TRBV6-3 and J usage is TRBJ2-5, with D possibly being TRBD1 (5 bases). From germline, CDR1 is MNHEY and CDR2 SVGEGT. The V gene lost 5 bases and the J gene lost 2 bases, with 21 bases spanning the gap. This CDR3 region has 17 residues. CDR3 coding DNA: TGTGCCAGCAGTGACCCTCTGGGGCAGCGCGGTCAAGAGACCCAGTACTTC. It specifies CASSDPLGQRGQETQYF.

This chain links TRBV4-2 with TRBJ2-1; no definite D call. The V gene's germline CDR1 is LGHNA and CDR2 YNFKEQ. V lost 0 bases to trimming and J lost 8 bases, with 5 bases between them. This CDR3 spans 12 amino acids. In nucleotides, the CDR3 is TGTGCCAGCAGCCAAGATCCGGATGAGCAGTTCTTC. This codes for CASSQDPDEQFF.

The genes are TRBV9 and TRBJ2-3; D is uncertain. CDR3 length: 15 amino acids. V was pared by 0 bases and J by 3 bases, with 11 bases between. Germline V gene sequence: CDR1 SGDLS, CDR2 YYNGEE. The DNA of the CDR3 is TGTGCCAGCAGCGTAGCTCACTATGAGACAGATACGCAGTATTTT. This encodes CASSVAHYETDTQYF.

The CDR3 sequence: CASSPTSSGSTGELFF. The CDR3 DNA is TGTGCCAGCAGCCCCACCTCCAGCGGGAGCACCGGGGAGCTGTTTTTT. The chain joins TRBV7-6 to TRBJ2-2; 8 nucleotides match TRBD2. The CDR3 is 16 amino acids. The J segment lost 4 bases and the V segment lost 5 bases, leaving 9 bases of the junction unmatched. Germline V CDR1 and CDR2: SGHVS, FNYEAQ.

Here the CDR3 DNA reads TGTGCCAGTACTAACCGGTGGACAGGGGGCACCGGGGAGCTGTTTTTT. The encoded protein is CASTNRWTGGTGELFF. The chain combines TRBV19 with TRBJ2-2; 10 bases fit TRBD1. V shed 7 bases and J 4 bases; nucleotides not matched to a gene: 9. The CDR3 spans 16 residues. Germline V gene lookup returns CDR1 LNHDA and CDR2 SQIVND (reference sequence). Using reference TRBV19 and TRBJ2-2 for the parts outside the CDR3, the full variable domain is DGGITQSPKYLFRKEGQNVTLSCEQNLNHDAMYWYRQDPGQGLRLIYYSQIVNDFQKGDIAEGYSVSREKKESFPLTVTSAQKNPTAFYLCASTNRWTGGTGELFFGEGSRLTVL.

V and J are TRBV6-1 and TRBJ2-7; 8 nucleotides align to TRBD1. V shed 4 bases and J 4 bases; nucleotides not matched to a gene: 12. Per the germline V gene, CDR1 is MNHNS and CDR2 is SASEGT. CDR3 size: 16 residues. The chain's CDR3 is CASSGPSTGASYEQYF. The CDR3 nucleotides are TGTGCCAGCAGTGGGCCCTCGACAGGGGCTTCGTACGAGCAGTACTTC.

The chain carries TRBV2 and TRBJ1-2; no reliable D call. V gave up 2 bases and J gave up 8 bases, with 18 bases separating them. The CDR3 totals 15 residues. The V gene's germline CDR1 is SNHLY and CDR2 FYNNEI. Here the CDR3 reads CASSESVTSVMGYTF. The CDR3 DNA follows: TGTGCCAGCAGTGAATCAGTAACCTCTGTAATGGGCTACACCTTC.

The genes are TRBV7-2 and TRBJ1-6; possible D gene TRBD1, 6 bases. Trimming cost V 3 bases and J 0 bases, with 9 bases left between them. The CDR3 totals 16 residues. Germline values: CDR1 SGHTA, CDR2 FQGNSA. The CDR3 sequence is CASSFTGFSYNSPLHF. The CDR3 DNA reads TGTGCCAGCAGCTTCACAGGGTTCTCCTATAATTCACCCCTCCACTTT.

In DNA, the CDR3 is TGTGCCAGCAGTTACCCCCGGGGAGCGGGCCTCACAGATACGCAGTATTTT. This sequence encodes CASSYPRGAGLTDTQYF. The chain joins TRBV6-2 or TRBV6-3 to TRBJ2-3; the D gene is possibly TRBD2 (6 bases). Germline CDR1 is MNHEY and CDR2 is SVGEGT. V lost 2 bases and J lost 2, with 17 bases in between. The CDR3 runs 17 residues.

This chain links TRBV5-5 with TRBJ2-5; no clear D. With 1 base removed from V and 0 bases from J, the gap between germline ends came to 10 bases. This CDR3 is 15 amino acids long. CDR1 is SGHKS and CDR2 is YYEKEE in the germline V gene (reference sequence). CDR3 nucleotides: TGTGCCAGCAGCTTGCTGACGGGTTACCAAGAGACCCAGTACTTC. Its protein product is CASSLLTGYQETQYF.

This rearrangement joins TRBV6-6 to TRBJ2-1; 12 nucleotides line up with TRBD2. Germline V CDR1 and CDR2: MNHNY, SVGAGI (reference sequence). The length of the CDR3 is 15 residues. V lost 6 bases to trimming and J lost 6 bases; unmatched junction nucleotides: 6. CDR3 sequence: CASSFLGLAGNEQFF. The CDR3 region has the DNA TGTGCCAGCAGCTTTTTGGGACTAGCGGGCAATGAGCAGTTCTTC.

The chain uses TRBV6-2 or TRBV6-3 and TRBJ2-1; 8 bases line up with TRBD2. The CDR3 loop spans 17 amino acids. V was pared by 3 bases and J by 8 bases, with 15 bases of the junction left unmatched. Germline V CDR1 and CDR2: MNHEY, SVGEGT. CDR3 in DNA: TGTGCCAGCAGTTATAGAGTTTGGCGGGAGGTTATTTATGAGCAGTTCTTC. It encodes CASSYRVWREVIYEQFF.

The chain employs TRBV7-2 and TRBJ1-5; 7 nucleotides agree with TRBD1. After removal of 5 bases from V and 4 bases from J, the junction contained 8 bases not matched to a gene. CDR1 is SGHTA and CDR2 is FQGNSA in the germline V gene. The CDR3 spans 15 residues. Here the CDR3 reads CASSKSGTVNQPQHF. The CDR3 nucleotides are TGTGCCAGCAGCAAATCCGGGACAGTGAATCAGCCCCAGCATTTT.

In its sample, this clone was seen once. This rearrangement joins TRBV9 to TRBJ2-5, with 10 positions matching TRBD2. Germline V lookup: CDR1 SGDLS, CDR2 YYNGEE. Trimming removed 7 bases from V and 3 bases from J; junction bases left unmatched: 3. The CDR3 runs 13 residues. The CDR3 loop is CASGLAGEETQYF. The CDR3 DNA follows: TGTGCCAGCGGTCTAGCGGGAGAAGAGACCCAGTACTTC.

The rearrangement joins TRBV6-1 to TRBJ2-1, with 9 bases matching TRBD1. The V gene end was trimmed by 7 bases and the J gene end by 7 bases; junction bases not matched to a gene: 11. This CDR3 comprises 15 residues. From germline, CDR1 is MNHNS and CDR2 SASEGT. This chain's CDR3 is CASNLAGQGSNEQFF. CDR3 nucleotide sequence: TGTGCCAGCAACCTGGCCGGACAGGGGAGTAATGAGCAGTTCTTC.

J is TRBJ2-7 and V is TRBV18; 8 nucleotides line up with TRBD2. This CDR3 contains 14 residues. Germline trimming cut 3 bases from V and 7 bases from J; bases unmatched to any gene: 8. Germline CDR1 KGHSH, CDR2 LQKENI. As DNA, the CDR3 is TGTGCCAGCTCACCCGATCGGACTAGCTTGGAGCAGTACTTC. Its protein is CASSPDRTSLEQYF.

J is TRBJ1-6 and V is TRBV5-5, with D tentatively TRBD1 (5 bases). CDR3 length equals 16 residues. The V gene's germline CDR1 is SGHKS and CDR2 YYEKEE (reference sequence). Trimming removed 2 bases at V and 5 bases at J, with 14 bases between. The CDR3 sequence: CASSLQAPVDNSPLHF. CDR3 nucleotides: TGTGCCAGCAGCTTACAGGCCCCCGTTGATAATTCACCCCTCCACTTT. Combining the CDR3 with reference TRBV5-5 and TRBJ1-6 gives the whole variable domain DAGVTQSPTHLIKTRGQQVTLRCSPISGHKSVSWYQQVLGQGPQFIFQYYEKEERGRGNFPDRFSARQFPNYSSELNVNALLLGDSALYLCASSLQAPVDNSPLHFGNGTRLTVT.

V and J are TRBV24-1 and TRBJ2-1; 13 nucleotides line up with TRBD2. Germline CDR1 and CDR2: KGHDR and SFDVKD. CDR3 length: 20 residues. Trimming at V came to 4 bases and at J to 2 bases, leaving 13 bases not matched to a gene. CDR3 amino acids: CATSERGLAGVGTAYNEQFF. CDR3 in DNA: TGTGCCACCAGTGAGCGTGGACTAGCGGGAGTAGGAACCGCCTACAATGAGCAGTTCTTC.

This clone was seen only once. V and J are TRBV2 and TRBJ2-2; 11 nucleotides line up with TRBD1. Germline V gene sequence: CDR1 SNHLY, CDR2 FYNNEI. The CDR3 is 14 amino acids. The V and J ends lost 9 bases and 1 base, in that order; junction bases with no gene match: 1. The CDR3 sequence: CARGTGGNTGELFF. CDR3 sequence (DNA): TGTGCCAGGGGGACAGGGGGGAACACCGGGGAGCTGTTTTTT.

This clone was observed a single time. The V gene is TRBV28, the J gene TRBJ1-2; D remains ambiguous. Germline loops: CDR1 MDHEN, CDR2 SYDVKM. Trimming took 3 bases from V and 6 from J, leaving 11 bases between them. The CDR3 covers 13 residues. The CDR3 bases are TGTGCCAGCAGTTTCCGTCCAGGAAATGGCTACACCTTC. Residues: CASSFRPGNGYTF.

The chain uses TRBV5-1 and TRBJ2-7; TRBD2 matches at 10 bases. Germline V lookup: CDR1 SGHRS, CDR2 YFSETQ. The CDR3 totals 19 residues. The trim removed 4 bases at V and 4 bases at J, leaving 20 bases unmatched. CDR3 region: CASSPTLAGAIPSTYEQYF. The CDR3 DNA reads as TGCGCCAGCAGCCCCACTCTAGCGGGGGCGATACCATCGACTTACGAGCAGTACTTC.